The 18 T cell receptor beta chains below all came from one sample that was sequenced in a study of brain metastases from non-small cell lung cancer. Only in-frame clones appear in the TCRdb table, and some are missing; sequencing was by immunoSEQ multiplex PCR. Counted here are approximately 4,300 clones, nearly 90% occurring once; the ten biggest clones make up roughly 3.4%. The specimen was primary lung tumor tissue. These receptors were collected from a donor aged 40 or over with non-small cell lung cancer.

The genes are TRBV3-1 (or the pseudogene TRBV3-2) and TRBJ2-2; TRBD1 agrees at 7 bases. This CDR3 comprises 14 residues. Germline assignment: CDR1 LGHDT and CDR2 YNNKEL (reference sequence). After removal of 4 bases from V and 5 bases from J, the junction contained 4 bases not matched to a gene. The CDR3 DNA sequence: TGTGCCAGCAGCCCGTACAGGGGTACCGGGGAGCTGTTTTTT. Translating gives CASSPYRGTGELFF.

The chain employs TRBV10-3 and TRBJ2-2; 7 positions agree with TRBD2. Germline V gives CDR1 ENHRY, CDR2 SYGVKD. CDR3 length: 14 residues. Trimming cost V 7 bases and J 2 bases; bases outside gene matches: 4. CDR3 nucleotide sequence: TGTGCCATCACCGGGACTACTAACACCGGGGAGCTGTTTTTT. It specifies CAITGTTNTGELFF.

This chain joins TRBV20-1 and TRBJ2-1, with D uncertain. The germline CDR1 and CDR2 sequences are DFQATT and SNEGSKA (reference sequence). V gave up 3 bases and J gave up 7 bases, with 13 bases separating them. The CDR3 covers 13 residues. CDR3 nucleotides: TGCAGTGCTAGTACCAGATCTGAGAATGAGCAGTTCTTC. The encoded protein is CSASTRSENEQFF.

V usage is TRBV6-2 or TRBV6-3 and J usage is TRBJ2-7, with D perhaps matching TRBD2 (6 bases). This CDR3 is built from 18 residues. Per germline, CDR1 MNHEY and CDR2 SVGEGT. V was clipped by 0 bases and J by 3 bases, with 21 bases between them. The CDR3 coding sequence is TGTGCCAGCAGTTACTCCGGCGGGAATGGGTCATCTCTCTACGAGCAGTACTTC. Protein product: CASSYSGGNGSSLYEQYF.

The V call is TRBV29-1, the J call TRBJ1-1; unclear D gene. V was cut by 2 bases and J by 7 bases, with 17 bases left in between. The CDR3 runs to 14 residues. Germline V gene sequence: CDR1 SQVTM, CDR2 ANQGSEA. CDR3 nucleotides: TGCAGCGTTGAATCTGAGGACGGGAAATATGAAGCTTTCTTT. The encoded protein is CSVESEDGKYEAFF.

This sequence joins TRBV7-9 and TRBJ1-4, with 8 bases fitting TRBD1. The CDR3 has 15 amino acids. V lost 4 bases, J lost 6 bases, and 7 bases stayed unmatched. Germline CDR1 is SEHNR and CDR2 is FQNEAQ (reference sequence). This chain's CDR3 is CASSSRTGTDEKLFF. In DNA form, the CDR3 reads TGTGCCAGCAGCTCACGGACAGGGACGGATGAAAAACTGTTTTTT.

The chain carries TRBV11-3 and TRBJ2-5, with TRBD1 as a possible D gene (5 bases). The CDR3 spans 15 residues. Germline CDR1 SGHNT, CDR2 YENEEA. Trimming left V 0 bases short and J 4 bases short, with 12 bases between. CDR3 nucleotide sequence: TGTGCCAGCAGCTTAGATGGATCTCAGGGAGAGACCCAGTACTTC. Translated: CASSLDGSQGETQYF.

The rearrangement links TRBV2 to TRBJ1-5, with D hard to call. Trimming stripped 7 bases from V and 0 bases from J, with 7 bases between. Germline values: CDR1 SNHLY, CDR2 FYNNEI. This CDR3 contains 13 residues. CDR3 region: CASTEDSNQPQHF. The CDR3 DNA reads TGTGCCAGCACAGAGGATAGCAATCAGCCCCAGCATTTT.

This sequence joins TRBV15 and TRBJ2-3; a possible D gene is TRBD2 (6 bases). V was cut by 5 bases and J by 8 bases, with 8 bases left in between. This CDR3 region has 11 residues. CDR1 is LNHNV, CDR2 YYDKDF, per germline (reference sequence). The CDR3 nucleotides read TGTGCCACCAGCGCGGGGATTACGCAGTATTTT. This encodes CATSAGITQYF.

V usage is TRBV27 and J usage is TRBJ2-1; D perhaps matches TRBD2 (6 bases). The length of the CDR3 is 18 residues. V shed 2 bases and J shed 5 bases, with 22 bases lying between them. Germline values: CDR1 MNHEY, CDR2 SMNVEV (reference sequence). CDR3 bases: TGTGCCAGCAGTTTACTCCGCGGCGCGGAGGGCCTACACAATGAGCAGTTCTTC. It is translated as CASSLLRGAEGLHNEQFF.

The chain is built from TRBV14 and TRBJ1-2; 8 bases match TRBD1. Germline-derived CDR1 and CDR2 are SGHDN and FVKESK. The CDR3 has 15 residues. Trimming cost V 4 bases and J 4 bases; bases outside gene matches: 8. The CDR3 bases are TGTGCCAGCAGCCTGGACGGGACAGGATTCTATGGCTACACCTTC. Protein product: CASSLDGTGFYGYTF.

In its sample, this clone was seen once. The rearrangement joins TRBV5-1 to TRBJ2-1, with a tentative D call TRBD2 (5 bases). Germline V gene sequence: CDR1 SGHRS, CDR2 YFSETQ. CDR3 length equals 14 residues. Deletions cut 6 bases from V and 5 bases from J, with 15 bases between. The CDR3: CASIRDLLNNEQFF. DNA of the CDR3: TGCGCCAGCATCCGGGATCTCTTGAACAATGAGCAGTTCTTC.

In the case of this clone: At one end the junction does not follow the germline gene, possibly because of a read error. This CDR3 is CSARAKNIQYF. The CDR3 nucleotides read TGCAGTGCGAGGGCCAAGAACATTCAGTACTTC. This chain links TRBV20-1 with TRBJ2-4; D perhaps matches TRBD2 (5 bases). Germline-derived CDR1 and CDR2 are DFQATT and SNEGSKA (reference sequence). This CDR3 has 11 residues.

The gene calls are TRBV4-2 and TRBJ2-1; 10 bases agree with TRBD2. This CDR3 is 17 amino acids long. V lost 0 bases and J lost 8; bases outside the gene matches: 10. Germline assignment: CDR1 LGHNA and CDR2 YNFKEQ. CDR3 sequence reads: CASSQDRASGSAHEQFF. The CDR3 bases are TGTGCCAGCAGCCAAGATAGGGCTAGCGGGAGTGCTCATGAGCAGTTCTTC.

This chain links TRBV19 with TRBJ1-5; the D is unclear. The V gene lost 3 bases and the J gene lost 4 bases, with 4 bases spanning the gap. The CDR3 has 12 residues. CDR1 is LNHDA, CDR2 SQIVND, per germline (reference sequence). CDR3 in DNA: TGTGCCAGTAGTATTCGGAATCAGCCCCAGCATTTT. This sequence encodes CASSIRNQPQHF. The full variable domain, with the rest looked up from reference TRBV19 and TRBJ1-5, is DGGITQSPKYLFRKEGQNVTLSCEQNLNHDAMYWYRQDPGQGLRLIYYSQIVNDFQKGDIAEGYSVSREKKESFPLTVTSAQKNPTAFYLCASSIRNQPQHFGDGTRLSIL.

The chain is built from TRBV19 and TRBJ2-1, with 11 positions matching TRBD2. The CDR3 extends over 15 amino acids. Trimming at V came to 5 bases and at J to 9 bases, leaving 9 bases not matched to a gene. CDR1 and CDR2 (germline): LNHDA, SQIVND (reference sequence). This chain's CDR3 is CASSGTSGHPGEQFF. Here the CDR3 DNA reads TGTGCCAGTAGTGGGACTAGCGGCCATCCCGGTGAGCAGTTCTTC.

This rearrangement joins TRBV6-2 or TRBV6-3 to TRBJ1-1, with D uncertain. V was cut by 2 bases and J by 7 bases, with 11 bases left in between. The CDR3 runs to 13 residues. From germline, CDR1 is MNHEY and CDR2 SVGEGT. The CDR3 bases are TGTGCCAGCAGTTACGGCACGGTTTTTGAAGCTTTCTTT. Its protein is CASSYGTVFEAFF.

J is TRBJ2-1 and V is TRBV19, with 10 bases matching TRBD2. Germline assignment: CDR1 LNHDA and CDR2 SQIVND (reference sequence). This CDR3 contains 19 residues. V shed 3 bases and J 8 bases; nucleotides not matched to a gene: 19. The CDR3 nucleotides read TGTGCCAGTAGTATGGGGTACTCTAGCGGGAGACCTTTATTAGATGAGCAGTTCTTC. This gives the protein CASSMGYSSGRPLLDEQFF. Full variable domain (rest looked up from reference TRBV19 and TRBJ2-1): DGGITQSPKYLFRKEGQNVTLSCEQNLNHDAMYWYRQDPGQGLRLIYYSQIVNDFQKGDIAEGYSVSREKKESFPLTVTSAQKNPTAFYLCASSMGYSSGRPLLDEQFFGPGTRLTVL.